This paragraph covers one T cell receptor (beta chain) sequence. Per germline, CDR1 LNHDA and CDR2 SQIVND (reference sequence). The V segment lost 5 bases and the J segment 0 bases; nucleotides outside the gene matches: 7. CDR3 length: 15 residues. The data are from a study of T cell changes during pregnancy in multiple sclerosis. TCRdb keeps only in-frame clones here, not all; method: immunoSEQ multiplex PCR. The sample lists about 34,000 clones, roughly nine tenths occurring once. The sequencing used CD8+ T cells from peripheral blood mononuclear cells, collected in the second trimester of pregnancy. This clonotype was obtained from a female donor with multiple sclerosis, enrolled in a pregnancy study. V gene TRBV19 combines with J gene TRBJ2-7, with 7 positions matching TRBD1. The CDR3 coding sequence is TGTGCCAGTAGTTTTTCGGCAGGGGGCTCCTACGAGCAGTACTTC. It specifies CASSFSAGGSYEQYF.